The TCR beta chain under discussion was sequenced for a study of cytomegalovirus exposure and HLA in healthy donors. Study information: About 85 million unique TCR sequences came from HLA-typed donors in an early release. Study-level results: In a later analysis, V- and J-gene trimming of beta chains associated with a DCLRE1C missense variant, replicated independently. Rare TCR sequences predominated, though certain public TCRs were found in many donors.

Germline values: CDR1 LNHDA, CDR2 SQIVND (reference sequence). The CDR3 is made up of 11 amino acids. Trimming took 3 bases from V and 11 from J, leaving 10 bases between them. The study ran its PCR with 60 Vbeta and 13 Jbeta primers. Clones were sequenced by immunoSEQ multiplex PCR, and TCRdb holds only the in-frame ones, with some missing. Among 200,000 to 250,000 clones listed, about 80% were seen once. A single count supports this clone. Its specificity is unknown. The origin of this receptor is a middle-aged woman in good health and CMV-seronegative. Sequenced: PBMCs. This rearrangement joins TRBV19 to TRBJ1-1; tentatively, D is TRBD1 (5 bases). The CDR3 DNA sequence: TGTGCCAGTAGTATCTCCCGGGGGGCTTTCTTT. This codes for CASSISRGAFF.